The sequence of this T cell receptor (beta chain) was determined in a study of CD8 T cells in Susac syndrome. Study results and caveats: In total CD8+ repertoires, around 17 Susac-specific public clones were detected, and CD8+ TEMRA repertoires contained five.

Trimming removed 6 bases at V and 1 base at J, with 4 bases between. The germline CDR1 and CDR2 sequences are MNHEY and SVGEGT. There are 11 residues in the CDR3. Remarks on this clonotype: Antigen unknown.

Random hexamers were used to reverse transcribe an amount of roughly 0.45 to 1 ug RNA. TCRdb ran MiXCR on the immunoSEQ multiplex PCR reads and lists one entry per CDR3 protein. Found here are tens of thousands of distinct CDR3 sequences, approximately 93% of them singletons; the top ten hold approximately 0.49%. The gene calls are TRBV6-2 or TRBV6-3 and TRBJ2-7; D is undetermined. The sequence was obtained from a human donor with Susac syndrome. The sample taken for sequencing was CD8+ T cells from PBMCs. The CDR3, as DNA: TGTGCCAGCAGAACTTCCTACGAGCAGTACTTC. As protein: CASRTSYEQYF.